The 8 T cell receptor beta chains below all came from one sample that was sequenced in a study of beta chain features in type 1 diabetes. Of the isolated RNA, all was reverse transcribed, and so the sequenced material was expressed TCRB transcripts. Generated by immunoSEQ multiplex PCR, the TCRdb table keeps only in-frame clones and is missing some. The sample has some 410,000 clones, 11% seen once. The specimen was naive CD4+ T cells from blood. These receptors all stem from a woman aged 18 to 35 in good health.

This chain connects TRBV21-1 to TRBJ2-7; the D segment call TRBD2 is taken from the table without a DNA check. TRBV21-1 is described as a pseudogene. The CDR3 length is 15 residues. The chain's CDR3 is CASSKLEILTYEQYF. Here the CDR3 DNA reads TGTGCCAGCAGCAAGTTGGAGATCCTTACCTACGAGCAGTACTTC.

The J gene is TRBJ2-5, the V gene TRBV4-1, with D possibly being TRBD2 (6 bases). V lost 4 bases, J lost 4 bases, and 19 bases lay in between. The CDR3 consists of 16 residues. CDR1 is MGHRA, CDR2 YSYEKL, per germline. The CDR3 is CASSRKRTKRGETQYF. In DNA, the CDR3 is TGCGCCAGCAGCCGAAAGAGGACTAAACGGGGAGAGACCCAGTACTTC.

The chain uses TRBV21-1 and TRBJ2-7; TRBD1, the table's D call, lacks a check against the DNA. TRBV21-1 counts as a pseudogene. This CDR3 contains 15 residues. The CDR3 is CASSKDRGKWYEQYV. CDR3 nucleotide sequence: TGTGCCAGCAGCAAAGACAGGGGAAAGTGGTACGAGCAGTACGTC.

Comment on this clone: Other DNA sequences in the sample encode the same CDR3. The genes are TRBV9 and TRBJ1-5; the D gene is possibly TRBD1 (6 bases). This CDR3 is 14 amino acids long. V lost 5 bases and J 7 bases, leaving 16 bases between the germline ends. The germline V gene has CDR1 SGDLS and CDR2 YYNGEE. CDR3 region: CASSRGNTGQPQHF. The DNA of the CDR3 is TGTGCCAGCAGTCGCGGGAATACAGGGCAGCCCCAGCATTTT.

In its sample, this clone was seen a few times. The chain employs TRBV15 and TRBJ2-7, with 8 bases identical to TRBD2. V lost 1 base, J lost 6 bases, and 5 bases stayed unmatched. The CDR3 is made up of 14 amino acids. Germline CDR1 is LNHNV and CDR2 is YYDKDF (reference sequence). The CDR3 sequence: CATSRVLAGSEQYF. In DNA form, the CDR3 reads TGTGCCACCAGCAGAGTTCTAGCGGGCTCCGAGCAGTACTTC.

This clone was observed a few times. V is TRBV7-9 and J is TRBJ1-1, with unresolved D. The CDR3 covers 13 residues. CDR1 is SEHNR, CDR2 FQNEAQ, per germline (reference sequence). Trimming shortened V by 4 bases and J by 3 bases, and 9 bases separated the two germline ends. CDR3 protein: CASSSSRYTEAFF. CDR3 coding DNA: TGTGCCAGCAGCTCGAGCAGGTACACTGAAGCTTTCTTT.

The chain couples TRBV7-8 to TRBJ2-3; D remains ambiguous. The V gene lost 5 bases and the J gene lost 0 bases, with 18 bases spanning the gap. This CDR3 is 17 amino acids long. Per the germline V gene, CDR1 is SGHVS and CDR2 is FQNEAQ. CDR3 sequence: CASSLERFSPSTDTQYF. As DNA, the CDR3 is TGTGCCAGCAGCCTAGAAAGATTTTCTCCTAGCACAGATACGCAGTATTTT.

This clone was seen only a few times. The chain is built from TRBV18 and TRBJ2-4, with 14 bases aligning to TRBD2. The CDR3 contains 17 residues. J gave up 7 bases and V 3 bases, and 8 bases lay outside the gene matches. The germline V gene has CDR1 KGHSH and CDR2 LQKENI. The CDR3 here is CASSPRLAGGQDNIQYF. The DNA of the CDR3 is TGTGCCAGCTCACCGCGACTAGCGGGGGGGCAGGATAACATTCAGTACTTC.